The next 12 T cell receptor beta chains were all read from a single sample in a study of cytomegalovirus exposure and HLA in healthy donors. The primer mix had 60 Vbeta and 13 Jbeta primers. Here immunoSEQ multiplex PCR was the method, and the copy in TCRdb shows in-frame clones only, minus some. Here the sample spans about 180,000 clones, around 80% being singletons. The sequencing sample was made of PBMCs. The receptors here all came from a man aged 35-49 years in good health and CMV-seronegative.

A few counts support this clone. V usage is TRBV7-8 and J usage is TRBJ1-1, with D unclear. The CDR3 is made up of 13 amino acids. Between the trimmed V and J ends, which lost 2 bases and 6 bases, there was a span of 10 bases. From germline, CDR1 is SGHVS and CDR2 FQNEAQ. CDR3 protein: CASSLRADSEAFF. CDR3 bases: TGTGCCAGCAGCTTACGAGCGGATTCTGAAGCTTTCTTT. Full variable domain (outside the CDR3, taken from reference TRBV7-8 and TRBJ1-1): GAGVSQSPRYKVAKRGQDVALRCDPISGHVSLFWYQQALGQGPEFLTYFQNEAQLDKSGLPSDRFFAERPEGSVSTLKIQRTQQEDSAVYLCASSLRADSEAFFGQGTRLTVV.

This chain joins TRBV19 and TRBJ2-3; 7 bases match TRBD1. This CDR3 is built from 13 residues. Trimming removed 3 bases from V and 5 bases from J; junction bases left unmatched: 2. Looked up from germline, CDR1 is LNHDA and CDR2 is SQIVND (reference sequence). CDR3 sequence reads: CASSMGTEDTQYF. Here the CDR3 DNA reads TGTGCCAGTAGTATGGGGACAGAAGATACGCAGTATTTT.

The genes are TRBV19 and TRBJ1-1; tentatively, D is TRBD1 (6 bases). The CDR3 is 13 amino acids. Trimming cost V 3 bases and J 6 bases, with 11 bases left between them. The germline V gene encodes CDR1 LNHDA and CDR2 SQIVND (reference sequence). This chain's CDR3 is CASSIQRQAEAFF. In DNA, the CDR3 is TGTGCCAGTAGTATCCAGCGACAGGCTGAAGCTTTCTTT.

This chain connects TRBV7-9 to TRBJ2-1; D ambiguous. With 5 bases removed from V and 8 bases from J, the gap between germline ends came to 10 bases. Germline CDR1 and CDR2: SEHNR and FQNEAQ (reference sequence). This CDR3 has 12 residues. The DNA of the CDR3 is TGTGCCAGCAGCCGCGCCTTCGATGAGCAGTTCTTC. Translating it yields CASSRAFDEQFF.

The chain carries TRBV18 and TRBJ2-7, with D perhaps matching TRBD1 (6 bases). The CDR3 runs to 15 residues. The germline gives CDR1 KGHSH, CDR2 LQKENI. V lost 2 bases, J lost 0 bases, and 11 bases lay in between. The CDR3: CASSPNQGSSYEQYF. The DNA of the CDR3 is TGTGCCAGCTCACCAAATCAGGGGAGCTCCTACGAGCAGTACTTC.

The chain couples TRBV4-3 to TRBJ1-4, with a possible D match to TRBD1 (6 bases). Trimming stripped 3 bases from V and 8 bases from J, with 19 bases between. This CDR3 contains 16 residues. Looked up from germline, CDR1 is LGHNA and CDR2 is YSLEER. The CDR3 sequence: CASSHRRGGAGEKLFF. CDR3 DNA sequence: TGCGCCAGCAGCCACCGACGTGGGGGGGCAGGGGAAAAACTGTTTTTT.

This clone was counted only a few times. V and J are TRBV6-5 and TRBJ1-4, with 7 nucleotides matching TRBD1. The CDR3 runs 14 residues. With V trimmed by 6 bases and J by 8 bases, 9 bases remained unmatched. Germline CDR1 and CDR2: MNHEY and SVGAGI. The chain's CDR3 is CASRGTGEEEKLFF. CDR3 DNA sequence: TGTGCCAGCAGGGGAACAGGGGAAGAAGAAAAACTGTTTTTT.

This clone was counted only a few times. This chain links TRBV4-1 with TRBJ1-6; D is possibly TRBD1 (6 bases). CDR3 length equals 15 residues. Germline CDR1 is MGHRA and CDR2 is YSYEKL. Trimming shortened V by 6 bases and J by 2 bases, and 11 bases separated the two germline ends. CDR3: CASSAGGPYNSPLHF. DNA for the CDR3: TGCGCCAGCAGTGCGGGGGGCCCCTATAATTCACCCCTCCACTTT.

The chain uses TRBV5-1 and TRBJ2-2; TRBD1 might be the D (6 bases). Germline CDR1 is SGHRS and CDR2 is YFSETQ. The CDR3 consists of 16 residues. V gave up 0 bases and J gave up 7 bases, with 16 bases separating them. The CDR3 sequence: CASSLVAGEIGGELFF. The CDR3 DNA reads as TGCGCCAGCAGCTTGGTGGCAGGGGAGATCGGCGGGGAGCTGTTTTTT.

This chain joins TRBV6-5 and TRBJ1-1; a possible D gene is TRBD1 (6 bases). Germline assignment: CDR1 MNHEY and CDR2 SVGAGI. V lost 5 bases, J lost 0 bases, and 7 bases lay in between. This CDR3 contains 13 residues. CDR3 sequence: CASSRTVNTEAFF. The CDR3, as DNA: TGTGCCAGCAGTAGGACAGTGAACACTGAAGCTTTCTTT.

This chain connects TRBV7-8 to TRBJ1-5; TRBD1 matches at 8 bases. V trimming: 2 bases; J trimming: 4 bases; junction bases outside the gene matches: 7. Per the germline V gene, CDR1 is SGHVS and CDR2 is FQNEAQ. The CDR3 is 16 amino acids. CDR3 sequence (DNA): TGTGCCAGCAGCTTACGCGCGGACAGGGTAAATCAGCCCCAGCATTTT. Translating gives CASSLRADRVNQPQHF.

The rearrangement uses TRBV2 and TRBJ1-5; D not resolved. Germline assignment: CDR1 SNHLY and CDR2 FYNNEI. The CDR3 spans 13 residues. The CDR3: CATRRGGNQPQHF. The CDR3 nucleotides are TGTGCGACTCGCCGGGGTGGCAATCAGCCCCAGCATTTT.